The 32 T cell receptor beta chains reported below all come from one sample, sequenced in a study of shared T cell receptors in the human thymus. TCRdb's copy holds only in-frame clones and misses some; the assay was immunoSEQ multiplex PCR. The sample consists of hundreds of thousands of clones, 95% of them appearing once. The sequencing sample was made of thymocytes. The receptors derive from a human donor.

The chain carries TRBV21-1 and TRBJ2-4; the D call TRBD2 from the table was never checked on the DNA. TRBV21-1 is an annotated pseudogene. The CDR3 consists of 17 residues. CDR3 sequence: CASSKALKRGKKNIQYF. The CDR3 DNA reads TGTGCCAGCAGCAAAGCGCTGAAGAGAGGGAAAAAAAACATTCAGTACTTC.

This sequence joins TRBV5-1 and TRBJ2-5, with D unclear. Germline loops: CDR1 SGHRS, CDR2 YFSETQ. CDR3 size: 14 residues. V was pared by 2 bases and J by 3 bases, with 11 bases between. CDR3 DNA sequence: TGCGCCAGCAGCTTTGGTCGCTCCGAAGAGACCCAGTACTTC. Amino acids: CASSFGRSEETQYF.

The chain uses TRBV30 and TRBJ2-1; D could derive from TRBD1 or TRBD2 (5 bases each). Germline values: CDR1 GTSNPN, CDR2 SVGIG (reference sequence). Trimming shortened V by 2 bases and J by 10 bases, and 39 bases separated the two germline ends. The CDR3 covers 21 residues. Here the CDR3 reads CAWSKGPLNIEGFLIRGEQFF. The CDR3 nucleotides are TGTGCCTGGAGTAAGGGACCCCTGAATATAGAGGGTTTCTTAATTCGGGGAGAGCAGTTCTTC. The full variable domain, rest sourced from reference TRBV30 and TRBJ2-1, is SQTIHQWPATLVQPVGSPLSLECTVEGTSNPNLYWYRQAAGRGLQLLFYSVGIGQISSEVPQNLSASRPQDRQFILSSKKLLLSDSGFYLCAWSKGPLNIEGFLIRGEQFFGPGTRLTVL.

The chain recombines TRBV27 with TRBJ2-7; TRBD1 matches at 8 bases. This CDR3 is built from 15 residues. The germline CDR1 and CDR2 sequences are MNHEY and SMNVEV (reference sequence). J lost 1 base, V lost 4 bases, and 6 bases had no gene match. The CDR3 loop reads CASSYGGQESYEQYF. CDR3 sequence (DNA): TGTGCCAGCAGTTATGGGGGACAGGAGTCCTACGAGCAGTACTTC.

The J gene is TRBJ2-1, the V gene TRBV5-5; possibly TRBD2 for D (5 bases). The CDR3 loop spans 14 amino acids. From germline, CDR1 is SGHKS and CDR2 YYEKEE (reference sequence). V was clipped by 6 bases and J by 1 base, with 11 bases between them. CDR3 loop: CASIQGGSYNEQFF. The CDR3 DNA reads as TGTGCCAGCATCCAAGGAGGATCCTACAATGAGCAGTTCTTC.

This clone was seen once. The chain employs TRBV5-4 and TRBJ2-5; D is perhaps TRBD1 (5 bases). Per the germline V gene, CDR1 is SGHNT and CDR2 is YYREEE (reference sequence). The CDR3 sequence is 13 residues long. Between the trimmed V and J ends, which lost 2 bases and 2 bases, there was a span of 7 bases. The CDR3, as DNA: TGTGCCAGCAGCTTAAGGACACAAGAGACCCAGTACTTC. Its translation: CASSLRTQETQYF.

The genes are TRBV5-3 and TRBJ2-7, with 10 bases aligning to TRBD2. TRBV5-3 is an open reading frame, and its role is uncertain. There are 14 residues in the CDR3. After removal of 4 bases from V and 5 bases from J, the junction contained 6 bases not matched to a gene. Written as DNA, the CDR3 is TGTGCCAGAAGCCTAGCGGGAGTGGTGGACGAGCAGTACTTC. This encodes CARSLAGVVDEQYF.

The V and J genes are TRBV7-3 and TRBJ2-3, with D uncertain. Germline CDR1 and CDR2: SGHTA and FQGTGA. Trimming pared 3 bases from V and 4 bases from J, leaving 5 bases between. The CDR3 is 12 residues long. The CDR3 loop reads CASSFGPDTQYF. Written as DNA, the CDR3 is TGTGCCAGCAGCTTCGGGCCAGATACGCAGTATTTT.

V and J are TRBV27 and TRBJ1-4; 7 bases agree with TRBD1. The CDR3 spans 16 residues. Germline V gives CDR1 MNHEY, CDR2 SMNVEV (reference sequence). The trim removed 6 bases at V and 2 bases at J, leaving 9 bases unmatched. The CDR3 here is CASSPQGGNTNEKLFF. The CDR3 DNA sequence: TGTGCCAGCAGCCCCCAGGGGGGGAATACTAATGAAAAACTGTTTTTT.

CDR3 amino acids: CASSLRLAGGPRETQYF. The CDR3 DNA sequence: TGTGCCAGCAGTTTGCGACTAGCGGGAGGGCCGAGAGAGACCCAGTACTTC. This rearrangement joins TRBV28 to TRBJ2-5; the match to TRBD2 covers 14 bases. The CDR3 length is 17 residues. CDR1 is MDHEN, CDR2 SYDVKM, per germline. V trimming: 3 bases; J trimming: 4 bases; junction bases outside the gene matches: 7.

Written as DNA, the CDR3 is TGCGCCAGCAGCCAAGGGGGACAGCTTGCAACTAATGAAAAACTGTTTTTT. Its translation is CASSQGGQLATNEKLFF. The V and J genes are TRBV4-3 and TRBJ1-4, with 7 bases fitting TRBD1. Trimming cost V 1 base and J 0 bases; bases outside gene matches: 5. The V gene's germline CDR1 is LGHNA and CDR2 YSLEER. This CDR3 spans 17 amino acids.

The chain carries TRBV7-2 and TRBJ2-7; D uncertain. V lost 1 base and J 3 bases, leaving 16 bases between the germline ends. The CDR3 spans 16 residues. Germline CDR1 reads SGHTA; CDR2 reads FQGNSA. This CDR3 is CASSLGARVADYEQYF. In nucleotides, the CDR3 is TGTGCCAGCAGCTTAGGGGCCCGAGTCGCGGACTACGAGCAGTACTTC.

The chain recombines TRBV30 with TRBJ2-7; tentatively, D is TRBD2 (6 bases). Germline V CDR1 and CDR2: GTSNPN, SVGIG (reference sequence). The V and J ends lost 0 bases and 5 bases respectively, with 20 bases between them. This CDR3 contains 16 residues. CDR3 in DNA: TGTGCCTGGAGTGTACCTCGTCGGGGGAGTGTTCACGAGCAGTACTTC. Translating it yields CAWSVPRRGSVHEQYF.

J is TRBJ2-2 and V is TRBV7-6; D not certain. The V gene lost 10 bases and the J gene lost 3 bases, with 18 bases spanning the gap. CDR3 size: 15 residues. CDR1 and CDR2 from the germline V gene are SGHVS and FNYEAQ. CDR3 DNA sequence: TGTGCCATCCAACTCCAGGACGAGGACACCGGGGAGCTGTTTTTT. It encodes CAIQLQDEDTGELFF.

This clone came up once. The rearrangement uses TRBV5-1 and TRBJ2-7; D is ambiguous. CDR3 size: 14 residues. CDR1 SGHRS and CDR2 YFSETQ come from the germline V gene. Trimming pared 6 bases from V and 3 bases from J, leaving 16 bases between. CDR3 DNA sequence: TGCGCCAGCACGTACACCGAAGGTAACTACGAGCAGTACTTC. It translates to CASTYTEGNYEQYF.

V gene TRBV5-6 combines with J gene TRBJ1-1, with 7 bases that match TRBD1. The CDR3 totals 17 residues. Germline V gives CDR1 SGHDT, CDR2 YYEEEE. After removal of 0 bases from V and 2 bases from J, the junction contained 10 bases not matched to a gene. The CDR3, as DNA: TGTGCCAGCAGCTTGGGTGGTCGGCCAGGGGGTAACACTGAAGCTTTCTTT. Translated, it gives CASSLGGRPGGNTEAFF. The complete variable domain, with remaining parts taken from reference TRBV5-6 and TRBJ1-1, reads DAGVTQSPTHLIKTRGQQVTLRCSPKSGHDTVSWYQQALGQGPQFIFQYYEEEERQRGNFPDRFSGHQFPNYSSELNVNALLLGDSALYLCASSLGGRPGGNTEAFFGQGTRLTVV.

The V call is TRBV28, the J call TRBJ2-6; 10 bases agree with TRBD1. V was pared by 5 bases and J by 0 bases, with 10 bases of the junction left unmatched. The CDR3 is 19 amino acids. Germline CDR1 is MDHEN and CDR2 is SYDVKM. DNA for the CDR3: TGTGCCAGCAGTACCCAGTCGACAGGGGGCAGCTCTGGGGCCAACGTCCTGACTTTC. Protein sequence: CASSTQSTGGSSGANVLTF.

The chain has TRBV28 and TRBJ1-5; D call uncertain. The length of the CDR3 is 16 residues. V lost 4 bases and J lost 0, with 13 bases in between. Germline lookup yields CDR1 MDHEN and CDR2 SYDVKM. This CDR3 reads CASSSGPGGSNQPQHF. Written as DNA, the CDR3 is TGTGCCAGCAGTTCGGGTCCCGGAGGTAGCAATCAGCCCCAGCATTTT. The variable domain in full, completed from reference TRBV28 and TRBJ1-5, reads DVKVTQSSRYLVKRTGEKVFLECVQDMDHENMFWYRQDPGLGLRLIYFSYDVKMKEKGDIPEGYSVSREKKERFSLILESASTNQTSMYLCASSSGPGGSNQPQHFGDGTRLSIL.

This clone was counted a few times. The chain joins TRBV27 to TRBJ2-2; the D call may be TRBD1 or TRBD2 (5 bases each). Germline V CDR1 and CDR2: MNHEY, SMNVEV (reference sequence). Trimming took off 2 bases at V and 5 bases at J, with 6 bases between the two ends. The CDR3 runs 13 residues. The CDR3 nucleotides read TGTGCCAGCAGTTTAGGGGGTACCGGGGAGCTGTTTTTT. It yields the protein CASSLGGTGELFF.

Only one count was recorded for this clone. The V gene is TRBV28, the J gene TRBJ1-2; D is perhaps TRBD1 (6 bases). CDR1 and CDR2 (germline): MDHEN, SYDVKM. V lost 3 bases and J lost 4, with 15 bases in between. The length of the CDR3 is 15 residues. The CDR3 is CASSFRPGHSYGYTF. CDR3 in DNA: TGTGCCAGCAGTTTCCGTCCGGGACACAGCTATGGCTACACCTTC.

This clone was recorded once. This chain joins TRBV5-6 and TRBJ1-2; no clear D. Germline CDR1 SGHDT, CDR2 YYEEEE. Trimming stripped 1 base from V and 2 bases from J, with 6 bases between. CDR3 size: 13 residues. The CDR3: CASSLRVNYGYTF. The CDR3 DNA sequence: TGTGCCAGCAGCTTGCGGGTAAACTATGGCTACACCTTC.

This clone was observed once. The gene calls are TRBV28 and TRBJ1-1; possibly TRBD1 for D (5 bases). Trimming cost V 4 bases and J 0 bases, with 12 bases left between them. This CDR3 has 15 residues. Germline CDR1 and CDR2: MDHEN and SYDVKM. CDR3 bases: TGTGCCAGCAGTTCACCCGGGACGGTGAACACTGAAGCTTTCTTT. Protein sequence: CASSSPGTVNTEAFF.

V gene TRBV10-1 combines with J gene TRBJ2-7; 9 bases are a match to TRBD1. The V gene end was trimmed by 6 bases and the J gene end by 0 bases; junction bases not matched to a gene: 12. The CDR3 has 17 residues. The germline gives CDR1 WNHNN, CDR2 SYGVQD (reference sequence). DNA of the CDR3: TGCGCCAGCAGGTCCGGGACAGGGAACTCAACCTCCTACGAGCAGTACTTC. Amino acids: CASRSGTGNSTSYEQYF.

This CDR3 reads CASSRRGDETQYF. The CDR3 coding sequence is TGTGCCAGCAGCCGAAGAGGGGATGAGACCCAGTACTTC. The chain recombines TRBV11-3 with TRBJ2-5, with D tentatively TRBD1 or TRBD2 (5 bases each). There are 13 residues in the CDR3. Trimming pared 5 bases from V and 5 bases from J, leaving 12 bases between. CDR1 is SGHNT, CDR2 YENEEA, per germline.

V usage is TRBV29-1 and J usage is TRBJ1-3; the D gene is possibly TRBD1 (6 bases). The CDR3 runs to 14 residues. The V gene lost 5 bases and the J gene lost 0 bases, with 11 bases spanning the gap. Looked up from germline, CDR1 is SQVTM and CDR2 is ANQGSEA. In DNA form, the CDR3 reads TGCAGCGTTCGACAGGCCAGCTCTGGAAACACCATATATTTT. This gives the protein CSVRQASSGNTIYF.

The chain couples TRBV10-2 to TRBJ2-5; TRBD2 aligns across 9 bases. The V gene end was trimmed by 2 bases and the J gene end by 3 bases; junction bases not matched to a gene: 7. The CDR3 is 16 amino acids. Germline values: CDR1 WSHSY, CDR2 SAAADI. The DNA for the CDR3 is TGCGCCAGCAGTGAGCCCCGTAGCGGGAGTGAAGAGACCCAGTACTTC. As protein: CASSEPRSGSEETQYF.

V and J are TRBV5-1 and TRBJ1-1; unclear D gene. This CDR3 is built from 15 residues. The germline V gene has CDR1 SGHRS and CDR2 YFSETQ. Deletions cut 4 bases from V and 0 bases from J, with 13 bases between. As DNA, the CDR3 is TGCGCCAGCAGCCCGGAGGCAGGTATGAACACTGAAGCTTTCTTT. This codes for CASSPEAGMNTEAFF.

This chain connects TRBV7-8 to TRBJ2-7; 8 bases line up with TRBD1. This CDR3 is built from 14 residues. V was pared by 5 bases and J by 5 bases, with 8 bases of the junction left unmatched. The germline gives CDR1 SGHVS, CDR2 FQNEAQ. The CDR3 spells CASSIDRGLNEQYF. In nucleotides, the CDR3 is TGTGCCAGCAGCATAGACAGGGGCTTGAACGAGCAGTACTTC.

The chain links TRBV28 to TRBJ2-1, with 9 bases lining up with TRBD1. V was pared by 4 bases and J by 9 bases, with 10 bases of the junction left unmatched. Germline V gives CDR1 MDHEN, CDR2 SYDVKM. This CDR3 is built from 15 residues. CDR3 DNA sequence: TGTGCCAGCAGTTCAGGGACAGGGATTGAGGTTGAGCAGTTCTTC. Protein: CASSSGTGIEVEQFF.

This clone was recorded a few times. Here the CDR3 reads CASSFLTHTGASTEAFF. Written as DNA, the CDR3 is TGTGCCAGCAGTTTTCTAACTCATACAGGGGCTAGTACCGAGGCTTTCTTT. The rearrangement joins TRBV27 to TRBJ1-1; TRBD1 aligns across 7 bases. V gave up 3 bases and J gave up 11 bases; unmatched junction bases: 21. In germline, CDR1 is MNHEY, CDR2 SMNVEV (reference sequence). There are 17 residues in the CDR3.

CDR3 residues: CASALRQGSYNEQFF. The CDR3 DNA sequence: TGTGCCAGCGCTTTGAGACAGGGGTCCTACAATGAGCAGTTCTTC. The gene calls are TRBV25-1 and TRBJ2-1; 8 positions agree with TRBD1. Losses at the gene ends were 8 bases for V and 1 base for J; bases not matched to a gene: 7. The CDR3 has 15 amino acids. Germline CDR1 MGHDK, CDR2 SYGVNS.

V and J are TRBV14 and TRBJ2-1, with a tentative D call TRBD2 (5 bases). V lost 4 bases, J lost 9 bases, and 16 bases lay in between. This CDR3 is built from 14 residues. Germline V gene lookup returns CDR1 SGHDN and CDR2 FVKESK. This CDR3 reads CASSRPLERREQFF. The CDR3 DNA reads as TGTGCCAGCAGCCGACCCCTTGAGCGGCGTGAGCAGTTCTTC.